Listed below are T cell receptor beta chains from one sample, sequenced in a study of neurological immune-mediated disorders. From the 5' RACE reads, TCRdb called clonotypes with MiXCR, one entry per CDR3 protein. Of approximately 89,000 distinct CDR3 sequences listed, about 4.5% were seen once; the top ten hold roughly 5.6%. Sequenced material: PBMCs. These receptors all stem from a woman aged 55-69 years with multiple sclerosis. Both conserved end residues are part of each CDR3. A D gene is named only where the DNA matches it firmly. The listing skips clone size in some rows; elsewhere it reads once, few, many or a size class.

CDR3 protein: CAISDLGTGEAGEKLFF
CDR3 DNA: TGTGCCATCAGTGACCTTGGGACAGGGGAAGCTGGTGAAAAACTGTTTTTT
CDR3 length: 17
J gene: TRBJ1-4
D gene: TRBD1
clone size: many
V gene: TRBV10-3

CDR3 protein: CASMTSGIHEQFF
CDR3 DNA: TGTGCCAGCATGACTAGCGGGATCCATGAGCAGTTCTTT
CDR3 length: 13
J gene: TRBJ2-1
D gene: TRBD2
clone size: -
V gene: TRBV27

CDR3 protein: CSVAMETQYF
CDR3 DNA: TGCAGCGTTGCGATGGAGACCCAGTACTTC
CDR3 length: 10
J gene: TRBJ2-5
D gene: -
clone size: many
V gene: TRBV29-1

CDR3 protein: CASSQYRTEDTEAFF
CDR3 DNA: TGTGCCAGCAGCCAGTATCGGACTGAGGACACTGAAGCTTTCTTT
CDR3 length: 15
J gene: TRBJ1-1
D gene: -
clone size: many
V gene: TRBV3-1

CDR3 protein: CASSYDSGRDEKLFF
CDR3 DNA: TGTGCCAGCAGTTACGACTCTGGGCGGGATGAAAAACTGTTTTTT
CDR3 length: 15
J gene: TRBJ1-4
D gene: -
clone size: many
V gene: TRBV6-5

CDR3 protein: CASSGTGNQPQHF
CDR3 DNA: TGTGCCAGCAGTGGGACGGGGAATCAGCCCCAGCATTTT
CDR3 length: 13
J gene: TRBJ1-5
D gene: -
clone size: many
V gene: TRBV2

CDR3 protein: CIGQGGYNEQFF
CDR3 DNA: TGCATTGGGCAGGGGGGATACAATGAGCAGTTCTTC
CDR3 length: 12
J gene: TRBJ2-1
D gene: -
clone size: many
V gene: TRBV29-1

CDR3 protein: CASSRTSTDTQYF
CDR3 DNA: TGTGCCAGCAGCCGGACTAGCACAGATACGCAGTATTTT
CDR3 length: 13
J gene: TRBJ2-3
D gene: -
clone size: many
V gene: TRBV7-9

CDR3 protein: CASSFAGESYEQYF
CDR3 DNA: TGCGCCAGCAGCTTCGCTGGGGAGTCCTACGAGCAGTACTTC
CDR3 length: 14
J gene: TRBJ2-7
D gene: -
clone size: many
V gene: TRBV5-1

CDR3 protein: CASSEFRTGRNQPQHF
CDR3 DNA: TGTGCCAGCAGTGAATTTCGGACAGGGCGAAATCAGCCCCAGCATTTT
CDR3 length: 16
J gene: TRBJ1-5
D gene: TRBD1
clone size: many
V gene: TRBV6-1

CDR3 protein: CSALRVGDEKLFF
CDR3 DNA: TGCAGTGCGCTCAGGGTGGGGGATGAAAAACTGTTTTTT
CDR3 length: 13
J gene: TRBJ1-4
D gene: -
clone size: many
V gene: TRBV20-1

CDR3 protein: CATSRPGANYGYTF
CDR3 DNA: TGTGCCACCAGCAGACCCGGAGCTAACTATGGCTACACCTTC
CDR3 length: 14
J gene: TRBJ1-2
D gene: -
clone size: many
V gene: TRBV15

CDR3 protein: CASGSGPTYNEQFF
CDR3 DNA: TGTGCCAGCGGGTCGGGGCCGACCTACAATGAGCAGTTCTTC
CDR3 length: 14
J gene: TRBJ2-1
D gene: -
clone size: many
V gene: TRBV2

CDR3 protein: CATSRDSDTQYF
CDR3 DNA: TGTGCCACCAGCAGAGACTCTGATACGCAGTATTTT
CDR3 length: 12
J gene: TRBJ2-3
D gene: -
clone size: many
V gene: TRBV15

CDR3 protein: CASSRGRTQYF
CDR3 DNA: TGTGCCAGCAGTCGTGGGAGGACCCAGTACTTC
CDR3 length: 11
J gene: TRBJ2-5
D gene: -
clone size: many
V gene: TRBV27

CDR3 protein: CASSVEGTGGGSPLHF
CDR3 DNA: TGTGCCAGCAGCGTAGAAGGGACAGGGGGTGGCTCACCCCTCCACTTT
CDR3 length: 16
J gene: TRBJ1-6
D gene: TRBD1
clone size: many
V gene: TRBV9

CDR3 protein: CATSRSGSTDTQYF
CDR3 DNA: TGTGCCACCAGTCGTTCGGGTAGCACAGATACGCAGTATTTT
CDR3 length: 14
J gene: TRBJ2-3
D gene: -
clone size: many
V gene: TRBV15

CDR3 protein: CASSTGQGAGTEAFF
CDR3 DNA: TGTGCCAGCAGCACCGGACAGGGGGCGGGTACTGAAGCTTTCTTT
CDR3 length: 15
J gene: TRBJ1-1
D gene: TRBD1
clone size: few
V gene: TRBV9

CDR3 protein: CATQLTENTEAFF
CDR3 DNA: TGTGCCACTCAATTAACGGAGAACACTGAAGCTTTCTTT
CDR3 length: 13
J gene: TRBJ1-1
D gene: -
clone size: few
V gene: TRBV18

CDR3 protein: CASSPGQGSTYNEQFF
CDR3 DNA: TGCGCCAGCAGCCCCGGACAGGGTTCCACCTACAATGAGCAGTTCTTC
CDR3 length: 16
J gene: TRBJ2-1
D gene: TRBD1
clone size: many
V gene: TRBV5-1

CDR3 protein: CASSLLAGATGKMFF
CDR3 DNA: TGTGCCAGCAGCTTGCTAGCGGGGGCTACCGGGAAGATGTTTTTT
CDR3 length: 15
J gene: TRBJ2-2
D gene: TRBD2
clone size: -
V gene: TRBV7-2

CDR3 protein: CASSLGLAGGEQYF
CDR3 DNA: TGTGCCAGCAGCCTTGGGCTAGCGGGGGGTGAGCAGTACTTC
CDR3 length: 14
J gene: TRBJ2-7
D gene: TRBD2
clone size: many
V gene: TRBV3-1

CDR3 protein: CASSLGRGRSYNEQFF
CDR3 DNA: TGTGCTAGCAGCTTGGGGAGGGGGCGATCCTACAATGAGCAGTTCTTC
CDR3 length: 16
J gene: TRBJ2-1
D gene: -
clone size: many
V gene: TRBV7-7

CDR3 protein: CAISSRQGNNSPLHF
CDR3 DNA: TGTGCCATCAGTTCTCGACAGGGGAACAATTCACCCCTCCACTTT
CDR3 length: 15
J gene: TRBJ1-6
D gene: TRBD1
clone size: many
V gene: TRBV10-3

CDR3 protein: CASSWGRMNTEAFF
CDR3 DNA: TGTGCCAGCAGTTGGGGCAGAATGAACACTGAAGCTTTCTTT
CDR3 length: 14
J gene: TRBJ1-1
D gene: -
clone size: many
V gene: TRBV12-3/TRBV12-4

CDR3 protein: CASSLAGLAGLEQFF
CDR3 DNA: TGCGCCAGCAGCTTGGCCGGGCTAGCGGGGCTTGAGCAGTTCTTC
CDR3 length: 15
J gene: TRBJ2-1
D gene: TRBD2
clone size: many
V gene: TRBV5-1

CDR3 protein: CASSSTGISRVRQPQHF
CDR3 DNA: TGTGCCAGCAGTTCGACCGGGATTTCTCGAGTAAGGCAGCCCCAGCATTTT
CDR3 length: 17
J gene: TRBJ1-5
D gene: -
clone size: many
V gene: TRBV6-2/TRBV6-3

CDR3 protein: CASSSGTGHTEAFF
CDR3 DNA: TGCGCCAGCAGCTCCGGGACAGGACACACTGAAGCTTTCTTT
CDR3 length: 14
J gene: TRBJ1-1
D gene: TRBD1
clone size: many
V gene: TRBV5-1

CDR3 protein: CASSLAWQAANSPLHF
CDR3 DNA: TGCGCCAGCAGCTTGGCTTGGCAGGCGGCAAATTCACCCCTCCACTTT
CDR3 length: 16
J gene: TRBJ1-6
D gene: -
clone size: many
V gene: TRBV5-1

CDR3 protein: CASSYEGADGYTF
CDR3 DNA: TGCGCCAGCAGCTACGAAGGGGCGGATGGCTACACCTTC
CDR3 length: 13
J gene: TRBJ1-2
D gene: -
clone size: many
V gene: TRBV5-1

CDR3 protein: CSSSYSGGASYNEQFF
CDR3 DNA: TGCTCCAGCAGCTACTCCGGGGGGGCCTCCTACAATGAGCAGTTCTTC
CDR3 length: 16
J gene: TRBJ2-1
D gene: TRBD2
clone size: once
V gene: TRBV5-1

CDR3 protein: CSASTYSADTQYF
CDR3 DNA: TGCAGTGCTAGTACCTATAGTGCAGATACGCAGTATTTT
CDR3 length: 13
J gene: TRBJ2-3
D gene: -
clone size: many
V gene: TRBV20-1

CDR3 protein: CASSQDPVSAAQHF
CDR3 DNA: TGTGCCAGCAGCCAAGACCCCGTTTCTGCGGCCCAGCATTTT
CDR3 length: 14
J gene: TRBJ1-5
D gene: -
clone size: many
V gene: TRBV4-2

CDR3 protein: CASSLRWAGAYNEQFF
CDR3 DNA: TGTGCCAGCAGTCTGCGTTGGGCAGGGGCTTACAATGAGCAGTTCTTC
CDR3 length: 16
J gene: TRBJ2-1
D gene: -
clone size: many
V gene: TRBV6-5

CDR3 protein: CASSHTRGTGNTEAFF
CDR3 DNA: TGTGCCAGCAGCCACACAAGGGGGACTGGGAACACTGAAGCTTTCTTT
CDR3 length: 16
J gene: TRBJ1-1
D gene: -
clone size: many
V gene: TRBV3-1

CDR3 protein: CASSLMSGGAYEQYF
CDR3 DNA: TGTGCCAGCAGCTTAATGTCCGGGGGGGCTTACGAGCAGTACTTC
CDR3 length: 15
J gene: TRBJ2-7
D gene: TRBD2
clone size: many
V gene: TRBV11-2

CDR3 protein: CASSTQVVPPEAFF
CDR3 DNA: TGTGCCAGCAGCACACAGGTGGTACCCCCTGAAGCTTTCTTT
CDR3 length: 14
J gene: TRBJ1-1
D gene: -
clone size: many
V gene: TRBV28

CDR3 protein: CSAEGTATNEKLFF
CDR3 DNA: TGCAGTGCCGAGGGGACGGCAACTAATGAAAAACTGTTTTTT
CDR3 length: 14
J gene: TRBJ1-4
D gene: -
clone size: many
V gene: TRBV20-1

CDR3 protein: CASTLGTGPPYEQYF
CDR3 DNA: TGTGCCAGCACACTCGGGACAGGTCCCCCCTACGAGCAGTACTTC
CDR3 length: 15
J gene: TRBJ2-7
D gene: TRBD1
clone size: many
V gene: TRBV28

CDR3 protein: CASSSTPPSYEQYF
CDR3 DNA: TGCGCCAGCAGCTCCACACCGCCCTCCTACGAGCAGTACTTC
CDR3 length: 14
J gene: TRBJ2-7
D gene: -
clone size: many
V gene: TRBV5-1

CDR3 protein: CASSPLLVNEQFF
CDR3 DNA: TGTGCCAGCAGTCCGCTCTTAGTCAATGAGCAGTTCTTC
CDR3 length: 13
J gene: TRBJ2-1
D gene: -
clone size: many
V gene: TRBV12-3/TRBV12-4

CDR3 protein: CASSLAVGQVDQPQHF
CDR3 DNA: TGTGCCAGCAGCTTGGCGGTGGGACAGGTTGACCAGCCCCAGCATTTT
CDR3 length: 16
J gene: TRBJ1-5
D gene: TRBD1
clone size: many
V gene: TRBV5-5

CDR3 protein: CASSPLQGARNTEAFF
CDR3 DNA: TGTGCCAGCAGCCCTTTACAGGGGGCACGGAACACTGAAGCTTTCTTT
CDR3 length: 16
J gene: TRBJ1-1
D gene: TRBD1
clone size: many
V gene: TRBV5-5

CDR3 protein: CASSLGLQGSLLNYGYTF
CDR3 DNA: TGCGCCAGCAGCTTGGGTCTCCAGGGGTCCCTCCTTAACTATGGCTACACCTTC
CDR3 length: 18
J gene: TRBJ1-2
D gene: -
clone size: many
V gene: TRBV5-1

CDR3 protein: CASSYSGAYEQYF
CDR3 DNA: TGTGCCAGCAGTTACTCGGGGGCCTACGAGCAGTACTTC
CDR3 length: 13
J gene: TRBJ2-7
D gene: -
clone size: many
V gene: TRBV6-5

CDR3 protein: CSARAPQGNTIYF
CDR3 DNA: TGCAGTGCTAGGGCTCCCCAGGGAAACACCATATATTTT
CDR3 length: 13
J gene: TRBJ1-3
D gene: -
clone size: many
V gene: TRBV20-1

CDR3 protein: CASSLGLAGPPSEQFF
CDR3 DNA: TGTGCCAGCAGTCTCGGACTAGCGGGGCCGCCGTCGGAGCAGTTCTTC
CDR3 length: 16
J gene: TRBJ2-1
D gene: TRBD2
clone size: many
V gene: TRBV27